This T cell receptor (beta chain) originates from a study of regulatory T cells in long-lasting Graves disease. Study as a whole: For a period under 3 months, newly diagnosed Graves' patients had taken antithyroid drugs.

This clonotype was seen at least ten times. CDR3 size: 12 residues. Germline V gene data show CDR1 as SGHDN and CDR2 as FVKESK. V lost 6 bases, J lost 10 bases, and 13 bases lay in between. Construction of TCR beta libraries relied on iRepertoire HTBI primers and on Arm-PCR targeting CDR3 regions. TCRdb re-analysed the multiplex PCR reads in MiXCR, keeping a single row per CDR3 protein. The sample includes 560,000 or so distinct CDR3 sequences, roughly a sixth seen only once; the top ten take 12%. The time point is: newly diagnosed GD, antithyroid drugs for less than 3 months. Isolated PBMC RNA provided the starting material for the TCR library. Separately, the same data were catalogued under a study of T cells in Graves' hyperthyroidism and ophthalmopathy.

The V call is TRBV14, the J call TRBJ2-1, with D perhaps given as TRBD1 or TRBD2 (5 bases each). This TCR came from a man between 18 and 35 years old with Graves disease. Source: peripheral blood mononuclear cells (PBMCs), taken at new diagnosis, from a patient treated with antithyroid drugs. DNA of the CDR3: TGTGCCAGCAGTGAGGGGACCCCCGAGCAGTTCTTC. Protein sequence: CASSEGTPEQFF.